A selection of T cell receptor beta chains follows, all from one sample in a study of Graves' ophthalmopathy and Graves' hyperthyroidism. MiXCR, applied by TCRdb to the multiplex PCR reads, yields one record per CDR3 protein. The data hold about 480,000 distinct CDR3 sequences, with 13% to 15% observed a single time. Sequencing was done on a sample of blood. The receptors derive from a woman in her twenties or thirties with Graves' ophthalmopathy. Both conserved end residues are part of each CDR3. D genes are given only for firm matches. Rows may omit the clone size; those that give it use once, few, many or a size class.

clone_size	cdr3_length	v_call	j_call	d_call	cdr3_aa	cdr3_nt
many	15	TRBV4-1	TRBJ1-1	-	CASRRDQGFDTEAFF	TGCGCCAGCAGACGAGACCAGGGGTTCGACACTGAAGCTTTCTTT
many	13	TRBV12-3/TRBV12-4	TRBJ2-5	-	CASSRDTGAAQYF	TGTGCCAGCAGTCGCGACACGGGCGCGGCCCAGTACTTC
many	14	TRBV7-2	TRBJ1-5	-	CASSLGRNNQPQHF	TGTGCCAGCAGCTTGGGGCGGAACAATCAGCCCCAGCATTTT
-	14	TRBV3-1	TRBJ1-3	-	CASTPRGSGNTIYF	TGTGCCAGCACCCCCCGCGGCTCTGGAAACACCATATATTTT
many	16	TRBV6-1	TRBJ1-5	TRBD1	CASSEPTGGSNQPQHF	TGTGCCAGCAGTGAACCGACAGGGGGTAGCAATCAGCCCCAGCATTTT
many	12	TRBV7-2	TRBJ2-7	-	CASSLDPYEQYF	TGTGCCAGCAGTTTGGACCCCTACGAGCAGTACTTC
many	12	TRBV20-1	TRBJ2-2	-	CSARYPGGELFF	TGCAGTGCTAGATATCCGGGCGGGGAGCTGTTTTTT
many	17	TRBV11-1	TRBJ1-3	-	CASSLKGRGRSGNTIYF	TGTGCCAGCAGCTTAAAGGGGAGAGGCCGCTCTGGAAACACCATATATTTT
many	14	TRBV19	TRBJ1-2	TRBD1	CASSGQQGAYGYTF	TGTGCCAGTAGTGGGCAACAGGGGGCCTATGGCTACACCTTC
-	14	TRBV12-3/TRBV12-4	TRBJ2-5	TRBD1	CASSWDRAGETQYF	TGTGCCAGCAGTTGGGACAGGGCAGGAGAGACCCAGTACTTC
many	13	TRBV5-1	TRBJ2-7	-	CASSFEGAYEQYF	TGCGCCAGCAGCTTTGAGGGGGCCTACGAGCAGTACTTC
many	16	TRBV2	TRBJ1-2	TRBD1	CASSDLMGQSIYGYTF	TGTGCCAGCAGTGATTTGATGGGACAGTCTATCTATGGCTACACCTTC
many	13	TRBV6-1	TRBJ1-2	-	CARSQGLGYGYTF	TGTGCCAGATCCCAGGGTTTAGGCTATGGCTACACCTTC
many	15	TRBV19	TRBJ1-1	TRBD1	CASSRTGGWDTEAFF	TGTGCCAGTAGCCGGACAGGGGGCTGGGACACTGAAGCTTTCTTT
few	15	TRBV7-3	TRBJ2-7	TRBD1	CASSLGDRGAYEQYF	TGTGCCAGCAGCTTAGGGGACAGGGGGGCCTACGAGCAGTACTTC